These 25 T cell receptor beta chains came from one sample sequenced in a study of blood T cell repertoires in COVID-19. Repertoires were generated with immunoSEQ multiplex PCR, while TCRdb's copy carries only in-frame clones and drops some. The sample holds roughly 50,000 clones, around 91% seen once. Sequenced: peripheral blood. Receptors originate from a woman aged 55-69 years with active COVID-19.

The rearrangement uses TRBV19 and TRBJ1-5; no firm D call. Trimming stripped 2 bases from V and 10 bases from J, with 15 bases between. The CDR3 extends over 14 amino acids. Germline V lookup: CDR1 LNHDA, CDR2 SQIVND (reference sequence). CDR3 protein: CASSIWRAVEPQHF. For the CDR3, the DNA is TGTGCCAGTAGTATATGGAGGGCGGTGGAACCCCAGCATTTT. Complete variable domain (other parts from reference TRBV19 and TRBJ1-5): DGGITQSPKYLFRKEGQNVTLSCEQNLNHDAMYWYRQDPGQGLRLIYYSQIVNDFQKGDIAEGYSVSREKKESFPLTVTSAQKNPTAFYLCASSIWRAVEPQHFGDGTRLSIL.

The V call is TRBV7-9, the J call TRBJ1-2; possibly TRBD1 for D (5 bases). CDR1 and CDR2 (germline): SEHNR, FQNEAQ (reference sequence). The CDR3 contains 15 residues. Trimming took off 5 bases at V and 7 bases at J, with 20 bases between the two ends. The CDR3, as DNA: TGTGCCAGCAGCGACCGGGAAGTCGGGGGTTCTGGCTACACCTTC. This translates into CASSDREVGGSGYTF.

The gene calls are TRBV6-2 or TRBV6-3 and TRBJ2-3; TRBD2 matches 12 bases. CDR1 and CDR2 (germline): MNHEY, SVGEGT. CDR3 length: 17 amino acids. After removal of 4 bases from V and 3 bases from J, the junction contained 8 bases not matched to a gene. The CDR3 DNA follows: TGTGCCAGCAGTTCCGGACTAGCGGGGACTAGGACAGATACGCAGTATTTT. Its translation is CASSSGLAGTRTDTQYF.

The V gene is TRBV7-2, the J gene TRBJ2-1; 8 nucleotides match TRBD2. This CDR3 spans 15 amino acids. The J segment lost 2 bases and the V segment lost 5 bases, leaving 5 bases of the junction unmatched. Germline V gene lookup returns CDR1 SGHTA and CDR2 FQGNSA. CDR3 region: CASSLQRGPYNEQFF. CDR3 bases: TGTGCCAGCAGCCTCCAGCGGGGGCCCTACAATGAGCAGTTCTTC.

The chain couples TRBV18 to TRBJ2-5, with 10 nucleotides matching TRBD1. The germline V gene encodes CDR1 KGHSH and CDR2 LQKENI. The CDR3 is made up of 15 amino acids. J was trimmed by 7 bases and V by 5 bases; bases with no gene match: 10. CDR3 region: CASSAGTGVAGTQYF. CDR3 in DNA: TGTGCCAGCTCAGCCGGGACAGGGGTCGCGGGGACCCAGTACTTC.

The chain couples TRBV12-3 or TRBV12-4 to TRBJ1-1, with D possibly matching TRBD1 (6 bases). The CDR3 contains 12 residues. The V gene lost 5 bases and the J gene lost 7 bases, with 11 bases spanning the gap. The CDR3 here is CASSPNRDEAFF. Written as DNA, the CDR3 is TGTGCCAGCAGTCCGAACAGGGATGAAGCTTTCTTT.

The rearrangement links TRBV7-9 to TRBJ1-1; the D gene is possibly TRBD1 (5 bases). The germline V gene has CDR1 SEHNR and CDR2 FQNEAQ (reference sequence). This CDR3 region has 14 residues. V was trimmed by 6 bases and J by 10 bases, leaving 21 bases between them. In DNA, the CDR3 is TGTGCCAGCAGGATATTCGAAGACAGCCCGACAGCTTTCTTT. Amino acids: CASRIFEDSPTAFF.

The J gene is TRBJ1-4, the V gene TRBV5-8, with D possibly being TRBD1 (5 bases). The V end lost 2 bases, the J end lost 5 bases, and 10 bases lay between the germline ends. Germline CDR1 and CDR2: SGHTS and YDEGEE. The CDR3 sequence is 14 residues long. CDR3 loop: CASSFTQANEKLFF. CDR3 coding DNA: TGTGCCAGCAGCTTTACACAGGCGAATGAAAAACTGTTTTTT.

The genes are TRBV6-2 or TRBV6-3 and TRBJ1-2; a weak D match, TRBD1 (6 bases). The CDR3 spans 15 residues. The V end was cut by 0 bases, the J end by 5 bases, with 13 bases between. Germline assignment: CDR1 MNHEY and CDR2 SVGEGT. The CDR3 reads CASSYSKGTPYGYTF. The CDR3 nucleotides are TGTGCCAGCAGTTACTCGAAAGGGACACCTTATGGCTACACCTTC.

The chain employs TRBV12-3 or TRBV12-4 and TRBJ2-7, with D unclear. CDR3 length equals 13 residues. The V end lost 6 bases, the J end lost 0 bases, and 9 bases lay between the germline ends. The CDR3 protein is CASSLRSSYEQYF. The CDR3 DNA reads as TGTGCCAGCAGCTTGAGAAGCTCCTACGAGCAGTACTTC.

The chain recombines TRBV6-6 with TRBJ1-5; TRBD1 matches 9 bases. There are 19 residues in the CDR3. The V gene's germline CDR1 is MNHNY and CDR2 SVGAGI (reference sequence). V lost 5 bases, J lost 0 bases, and 14 bases stayed unmatched. CDR3 DNA: TGTGCCAGCAGTCCGTTAACAGGGGGCCTTCTCAATAGCAATCAGCCCCAGCATTTT. It encodes CASSPLTGGLLNSNQPQHF.

V is TRBV18 and J is TRBJ2-6; 7 bases align to TRBD1. The CDR3 runs 15 residues. Losses at the gene ends were 3 bases for V and 2 bases for J; bases not matched to a gene: 1. Germline V gene sequence: CDR1 KGHSH, CDR2 LQKENI. The CDR3 DNA sequence: TGTGCCAGCTCACCTCAGGGGGCTGGGGCCAACGTCCTGACTTTC. Translation: CASSPQGAGANVLTF.

The chain employs TRBV10-3 and TRBJ2-1; 9 nucleotides line up with TRBD1. V lost 4 bases and J lost 5; bases outside the gene matches: 3. Per the germline V gene, CDR1 is ENHRY and CDR2 is SYGVKD. CDR3 length: 14 residues. Written as DNA, the CDR3 is TGTGCCATCAGTGGGGGACAGGGAGACAATGAGCAGTTCTTC. Protein sequence: CAISGGQGDNEQFF.

The rearrangement uses TRBV7-3 and TRBJ2-7; weak D call: TRBD2 (5 bases). V was clipped by 0 bases and J by 5 bases, with 14 bases between them. The CDR3 is 15 residues long. CDR1 SGHTA and CDR2 FQGTGA come from the germline V gene. The CDR3 loop is CASSLTGLPRHEQYF. The DNA of the CDR3 is TGTGCCAGCAGCTTAACAGGACTTCCGAGGCACGAGCAGTACTTC. The variable domain in full, with the rest retrieved from reference TRBV7-3 and TRBJ2-7, is GAGVSQTPSNKVTEKGKYVELRCDPISGHTALYWYRQSLGQGPEFLIYFQGTGAADDSGLPNDRFFAVRPEGSVSTLKIQRTERGDSAVYLCASSLTGLPRHEQYFGPGTRLTVT.

This rearrangement joins TRBV7-2 to TRBJ1-5; D is ambiguous. Trimming removed 1 base at V and 3 bases at J, with 10 bases between. The CDR3 is made up of 15 amino acids. CDR1 and CDR2 (germline): SGHTA, FQGNSA. CDR3 nucleotide sequence: TGTGCCAGCAGCTTAGTGTCCGAGAACAATCAGCCCCAGCATTTT. Amino acid sequence: CASSLVSENNQPQHF.

The V and J genes are TRBV27 and TRBJ2-5, with 10 bases that match TRBD2. CDR3 size: 15 residues. Trimming cost V 1 base and J 3 bases; bases outside gene matches: 2. Germline V gives CDR1 MNHEY, CDR2 SMNVEV (reference sequence). CDR3 sequence reads: CASSLLGTSEETQYF. The CDR3 DNA sequence: TGTGCCAGCAGTTTATTGGGGACTAGCGAAGAGACCCAGTACTTC.

This chain joins TRBV2 and TRBJ1-5; no definite D call. Trimming took off 5 bases at V and 4 bases at J, with 15 bases between the two ends. The CDR3 contains 15 residues. CDR1 is SNHLY, CDR2 FYNNEI, per germline. DNA for the CDR3: TGTGCCAGCAGTACCGGTCCCTCGAGTAATCAGCCCCAGCATTTT. It yields the protein CASSTGPSSNQPQHF.

V and J are TRBV13 and TRBJ2-5; 8 positions match TRBD2. Germline CDR1 and CDR2: PRHDT and FYEKMQ (reference sequence). Trimming removed 2 bases from V and 6 bases from J; junction bases left unmatched: 5. The CDR3 extends over 14 amino acids. The CDR3 DNA follows: TGTGCCAGCAGCTTAAAGGGACTAGAGAAGACCCAGTACTTC. It encodes CASSLKGLEKTQYF.

The V call is TRBV7-9, the J call TRBJ1-1; D may be TRBD1 (6 bases). Trimming removed 4 bases at V and 0 bases at J, with 9 bases between. Germline loops: CDR1 SEHNR, CDR2 FQNEAQ (reference sequence). CDR3 length: 14 residues. CDR3 bases: TGTGCCAGCAGCTCGGACAGCATGAACACTGAAGCTTTCTTT. It specifies CASSSDSMNTEAFF.

Only a few counts were recorded for this clone. The rearrangement uses TRBV25-1 and TRBJ2-7; unclear D gene. From germline, CDR1 is MGHDK and CDR2 SYGVNS. The ends were cut back, 4 bases at V and 2 bases at J, with 6 bases in the middle. CDR3 length: 12 amino acids. The CDR3 DNA reads as TGTGCCAGCAGTGTAGCAACCTACGAGCAGTACTTC. Its protein is CASSVATYEQYF.

This chain connects TRBV29-1 to TRBJ2-3; 8 bases are a match to TRBD1. With 6 bases clipped from V and 1 base from J, the junction kept 6 bases outside the gene matches. The CDR3 consists of 14 residues. Germline V CDR1 and CDR2: SQVTM, ANQGSEA. DNA for the CDR3: TGCAGCGTAGGAGACAGGGGCCGCACAGATACGCAGTATTTT. Protein sequence: CSVGDRGRTDTQYF.

The chain couples TRBV6-1 to TRBJ2-3; 9 bases align to TRBD1. This CDR3 spans 17 amino acids. Unmatched junction bases numbered 12, after V lost 2 bases and J lost 6 bases. From germline, CDR1 is MNHNS and CDR2 SASEGT. CDR3: CASSEFFGGQGLDTQYF. The DNA for the CDR3 is TGTGCCAGCAGTGAATTCTTTGGGGGACAGGGTCTCGATACGCAGTATTTT.

The V gene is TRBV3-1 (or the pseudogene TRBV3-2), the J gene TRBJ1-5; 8 positions match TRBD1. The V gene end was trimmed by 1 base and the J gene end by 7 bases; junction bases not matched to a gene: 6. Germline CDR1 is LGHDT and CDR2 is YNNKEL (reference sequence). The CDR3 contains 15 residues. CDR3 DNA sequence: TGTGCCAGCAGCCAAGGTGCAGGGGGCGGGCAGCCCCAGCATTTT. Amino acid sequence: CASSQGAGGGQPQHF.

The rearrangement uses TRBV27 and TRBJ2-7; 10 positions match TRBD2. CDR1 is MNHEY and CDR2 is SMNVEV in the germline V gene (reference sequence). The V gene end was trimmed by 6 bases and the J gene end by 3 bases; junction bases not matched to a gene: 17. The CDR3 loop spans 18 amino acids. The CDR3 region is CASRGRPWWASGGYEQYF. CDR3 sequence (DNA): TGTGCCAGCAGGGGCAGGCCTTGGTGGGCTAGCGGGGGCTACGAGCAGTACTTC.

This clone was detected only once. The chain is built from TRBV5-1 and TRBJ2-3; D unresolved. The CDR3 totals 15 residues. V gave up 0 bases and J gave up 1 base, with 9 bases separating them. From germline, CDR1 is SGHRS and CDR2 YFSETQ. The CDR3 nucleotides are TGCGCCAGCAGCTTGGAAAATAGCCGCACAGATACGCAGTATTTT. This codes for CASSLENSRTDTQYF. Looking up the rest from reference TRBV5-1 and TRBJ2-3 gives the full variable domain: KAGVTQTPRYLIKTRGQQVTLSCSPISGHRSVSWYQQTPGQGLQFLFEYFSETQRNKGNFPGRFSGRQFSNSRSEMNVSTLELGDSALYLCASSLENSRTDTQYFGPGTRLTVL.